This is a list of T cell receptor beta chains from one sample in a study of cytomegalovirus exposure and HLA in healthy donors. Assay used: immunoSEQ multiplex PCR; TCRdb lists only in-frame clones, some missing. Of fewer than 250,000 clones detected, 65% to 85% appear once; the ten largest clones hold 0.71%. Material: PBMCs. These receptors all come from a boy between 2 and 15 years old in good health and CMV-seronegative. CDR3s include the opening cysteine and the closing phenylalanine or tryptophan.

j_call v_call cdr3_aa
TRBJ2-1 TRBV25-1 CASSGRGRGRTGLNEQFF
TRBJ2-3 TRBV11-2 CASSLGASSTDTQYF
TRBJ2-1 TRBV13 CASSSTGKGGEQFF
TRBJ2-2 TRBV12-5 CASGPWTGMNGELFF
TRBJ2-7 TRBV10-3 CAISESPGLAGVDEQYF
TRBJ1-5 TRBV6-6 CASLPGGSNQPQHF
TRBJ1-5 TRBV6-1 CASSESFYSNQPQHF
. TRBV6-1 CASRKASGDEQYF
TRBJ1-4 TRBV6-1 CASSEPDRGNEKLFF
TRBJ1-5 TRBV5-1 CASSLTGTETQHF
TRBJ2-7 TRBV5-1 CASSLAGGLTYEQYF